This T cell receptor (beta chain) was identified in a study of blood T cell repertoires in COVID-19. Study processing details: Estimation of nucleated cell counts relied on the amplification of reference gene primers. Sequenced by immunoSEQ multiplex PCR; TCRdb stores in-frame clones only, minus some. The V and J calls and clone size were taken over from that table, and D and trimming were inferred from the DNA. The sample records more than 200,000 clones, around 89% being singletons. Enrolled during active infection, Seattle patients were then followed longitudinally. CDR1 is SGHAT and CDR2 is FQNNGV in the germline V gene. The CDR3 runs to 16 residues. Deletions cut 4 bases from V and 1 base from J, with 13 bases between.

This TCR came from a woman aged 25-40 years with COVID-19, enrolled during active disease. The specimen sequenced was peripheral blood. V gene TRBV11-2 combines with J gene TRBJ1-4; the D gene is possibly TRBD1 (5 bases). The CDR3 is CASSSGTGETNEKLFF. CDR3 DNA sequence: TGTGCCAGCAGCTCTGGGACGGGGGAAACTAATGAAAAACTGTTTTTT.